This T cell receptor (beta chain) is drawn from a study of blood T cell repertoires in COVID-19. This CDR3 is 14 amino acids long. Per the germline V gene, CDR1 is SGHVS and CDR2 is FQNEAQ. The junction had 3 bases not matched to a gene; V was cut back by 3 bases and J by 7 bases. Per the original data handling: Researchers report that nucleated cell counts were estimated from reference gene primer amplification. Only in-frame clones appear in the TCRdb table, and some are missing; sequencing was by immunoSEQ multiplex PCR. That table is the source of V, J and clone size, and D and trimming were worked out from the DNA. The top ten clones hold 35% to 50% of a sample with about 44,000 clones, roughly 80% of them seen once.

This chain connects TRBV7-8 to TRBJ2-1, with TRBD1 matching over 10 bases. This TCR was sampled from a human donor in a cohort sampled during active COVID-19. The source material was peripheral blood. CDR3 DNA sequence: TGTGCCAGCAGCTTGGACAGGGGGTGGAATGAGCAGTTCTTC. It is translated as CASSLDRGWNEQFF.